What follows are 30 T cell receptor beta chains derived from one specimen sequenced in a study of a mutant IDH1 vaccine in newly diagnosed glioma. No cognate antigen is known for these TCRs. Time point defined: week 5, during vaccination. In the vaccine, a single dose held 300 ug of the mutant IDH1 20-mer peptide, along with topical imiquimod. The repertoire was sequenced with immunoSEQ multiplex PCR; TCRdb's copy has only in-frame clones and lacks some. The profile shows roughly 72,000 clones, about 91% of them singletons. Source: PBMCs, taken from a glioma patient whose treatment included an IDH1 peptide vaccine. These receptors originate from a woman between 45 and 60 years old with glioma.

The chain carries TRBV14 and TRBJ2-3, with D unclear. V lost 3 bases to trimming and J lost 2 bases, with 0 bases between them. The length of the CDR3 is 11 residues. The germline CDR1 and CDR2 sequences are SGHDN and FVKESK. Here the CDR3 reads CASSHTDTQYF. The CDR3, as DNA: TGTGCCAGCAGCCACACAGATACGCAGTATTTT.

V gene TRBV5-6 combines with J gene TRBJ2-7; the match to TRBD1 covers 8 bases. With V trimmed by 4 bases and J by 9 bases, 6 bases remained unmatched. Germline loops: CDR1 SGHDT, CDR2 YYEEEE. The CDR3 extends over 12 amino acids. The CDR3 is CASSLDRDGQYF. The CDR3 DNA follows: TGTGCCAGCAGCCTGGACAGGGACGGGCAGTACTTC. Together with reference TRBV5-6 and TRBJ2-7, the CDR3 gives the full variable domain: DAGVTQSPTHLIKTRGQQVTLRCSPKSGHDTVSWYQQALGQGPQFIFQYYEEEERQRGNFPDRFSGHQFPNYSSELNVNALLLGDSALYLCASSLDRDGQYFGPGTRLTVT.

V gene TRBV7-9 combines with J gene TRBJ2-7; TRBD2 might be the D (5 bases). The V gene's germline CDR1 is SEHNR and CDR2 FQNEAQ (reference sequence). This CDR3 region has 15 residues. V gave up 4 bases and J gave up 0 bases, with 13 bases separating them. In nucleotides, the CDR3 is TGTGCCAGCAGCTCCCCGATAGCGTTCTCCTACGAGCAGTACTTC. Translation gives CASSSPIAFSYEQYF.

This clone was counted a single time. The chain recombines TRBV14 with TRBJ2-7; 11 nucleotides align to TRBD2. The germline V gene encodes CDR1 SGHDN and CDR2 FVKESK. V shed 4 bases, J shed 6 bases, and the junction held 14 bases outside the gene matches. The CDR3 extends over 17 amino acids. DNA for the CDR3: TGTGCCAGCAGCCTGACCGGGACTAGCGGCACCCGGGGCGAGCAGTACTTC. This codes for CASSLTGTSGTRGEQYF.

This sequence joins TRBV18 and TRBJ2-7; D ambiguous. Germline values: CDR1 KGHSH, CDR2 LQKENI. V shed 2 bases and J shed 3 bases, with 11 bases lying between them. CDR3 length: 14 amino acids. This CDR3 reads CASSPSAEGYEQYF. For the CDR3, the DNA is TGTGCCAGCTCACCATCCGCGGAAGGCTACGAGCAGTACTTC. The complete variable domain, with remaining parts taken from reference TRBV18 and TRBJ2-7, reads NAGVMQNPRHLVRRRGQEARLRCSPMKGHSHVYWYRQLPEEGLKFMVYLQKENIIDESGMPKERFSAEFPKEGPSILRIQQVVRGDSAAYFCASSPSAEGYEQYFGPGTRLTVT.

The chain uses TRBV19 and TRBJ2-7; D might be TRBD1 (6 bases). This CDR3 comprises 15 residues. V lost 5 bases, J lost 4 bases, and 18 bases lay in between. The germline V gene has CDR1 LNHDA and CDR2 SQIVND (reference sequence). CDR3 in amino acids: CASSLLQGGRYEQYF. CDR3 DNA sequence: TGTGCCAGTAGTTTACTACAGGGCGGAAGGTACGAGCAGTACTTC.

The gene calls are TRBV27 and TRBJ2-1, with unresolved D. Germline V gives CDR1 MNHEY, CDR2 SMNVEV (reference sequence). V lost 4 bases to trimming and J lost 4 bases, with 8 bases between them. This CDR3 region has 13 residues. CDR3 sequence: CASSYQSYNEQFF. CDR3 nucleotides: TGTGCCAGCAGTTACCAATCGTACAATGAGCAGTTCTTC.

V gene TRBV28 combines with J gene TRBJ2-7; the D gene is possibly TRBD1 (6 bases). The ends were cut back, 1 base at V and 1 base at J, with 11 bases in the middle. The CDR3 has 15 amino acids. Germline V gene data show CDR1 as MDHEN and CDR2 as SYDVKM. Here the CDR3 DNA reads TGTGCCAGCAGTTTATTGGGGACACTATCCTACGAGCAGTACTTC. This sequence encodes CASSLLGTLSYEQYF.

This clone was recorded only once. The J gene is TRBJ2-3, the V gene TRBV15, with 10 positions matching TRBD1. Trimming took 3 bases from V and 2 from J; bases not matched to a gene: 8. Germline CDR1 reads LNHNV; CDR2 reads YYDKDF (reference sequence). The CDR3 contains 17 residues. CDR3 amino acids: CATSRTAGTGATDTQYF. The CDR3 DNA follows: TGTGCCACCAGCAGGACAGCCGGGACAGGGGCCACAGATACGCAGTATTTT.

The V and J genes are TRBV6-1 and TRBJ2-7; D ambiguous. CDR3 length equals 14 residues. V was pared by 1 base and J by 3 bases, with 10 bases between. The V gene's germline CDR1 is MNHNS and CDR2 SASEGT. The CDR3 DNA reads as TGTGCCAGCAGTGAAGAATTCGGCCACTACGAGCAGTACTTC. Amino acid sequence: CASSEEFGHYEQYF.

The rearrangement uses TRBV6-5 and TRBJ2-5; TRBD1 matches at 8 bases. The J call may be in error: the DNA end matches TRBJ2-7 better. The length of the CDR3 is 15 residues. Germline V gene data show CDR1 as MNHEY and CDR2 as SVGAGI. This CDR3 is CASSYHGQGLNEQYF. The DNA for the CDR3 is TGTGCCAGCAGTTACCACGGACAGGGTCTAAACGAGCAGTACTTC.

V gene TRBV28 combines with J gene TRBJ1-1; D is perhaps TRBD1 (6 bases). The CDR3 runs 13 residues. Trimming pared 7 bases from V and 0 bases from J, leaving 9 bases between. The germline V gene encodes CDR1 MDHEN and CDR2 SYDVKM. The CDR3 here is CASTGALNTEAFF. Written as DNA, the CDR3 is TGTGCCAGCACAGGGGCTCTGAACACTGAAGCTTTCTTT.

CDR3 DNA: TGTGCCAGCAGTCCCCCGCGCGTCGGGTTCAGGACTGAAGCTTTCTTT. Translation: CASSPPRVGFRTEAFF. This rearrangement joins TRBV27 to TRBJ1-1, with unresolved D. The CDR3 spans 16 residues. The V end was cut by 5 bases, the J end by 5 bases, with 21 bases between. Germline V lookup: CDR1 MNHEY, CDR2 SMNVEV (reference sequence).

V and J are TRBV30 and TRBJ1-6; D ambiguous. Per germline, CDR1 GTSNPN and CDR2 SVGIG (reference sequence). Trimming removed 6 bases at V and 0 bases at J, with 15 bases between. CDR3 length equals 16 residues. CDR3 DNA: TGTGCCTGCCCGGACGGACTGAGCTCCTATAATTCACCCCTCCACTTT. Its translation: CACPDGLSSYNSPLHF.

The chain carries TRBV9 and TRBJ1-1; TRBD1 agrees at 9 bases. CDR1 and CDR2 from the germline V gene are SGDLS and YYNGEE. This CDR3 spans 16 amino acids. V lost 3 bases, J lost 5 bases, and 11 bases stayed unmatched. CDR3 region: CASSAGTGRKWTEAFF. CDR3 bases: TGTGCCAGCAGCGCCGGGACAGGGAGGAAGTGGACTGAAGCTTTCTTT.

This chain uses TRBV27 with TRBJ1-4; no clear D. This CDR3 has 13 amino acids. Germline V gene sequence: CDR1 MNHEY, CDR2 SMNVEV (reference sequence). Trimming took off 3 bases at V and 7 bases at J, with 9 bases between the two ends. CDR3 sequence (DNA): TGTGCCAGCAGTTTTAGTATCCTTGAAAAACTGTTTTTT. Encoded protein: CASSFSILEKLFF.

This chain uses TRBV11-2 with TRBJ2-4; a weak D match, TRBD2 (5 bases). V gave up 5 bases and J gave up 5 bases, with 10 bases separating them. The germline V gene has CDR1 SGHAT and CDR2 FQNNGV. This CDR3 has 13 amino acids. CDR3 residues: CASSPTGENIQYF. CDR3 DNA sequence: TGTGCCAGCAGCCCGACCGGGGAAAACATTCAGTACTTC.

The rearrangement uses TRBV2 and TRBJ1-5; TRBD1 might be the D (5 bases). The V end was cut by 5 bases, the J end by 6 bases, with 17 bases between. The CDR3 is 15 residues long. Per germline, CDR1 SNHLY and CDR2 FYNNEI. CDR3 in amino acids: CASSPGTIRGQPQHF. DNA for the CDR3: TGTGCCAGCAGTCCCGGGACTATTAGGGGTCAGCCCCAGCATTTT.

The J gene is TRBJ2-7, the V gene TRBV6-5; no clear D gene. Germline values: CDR1 MNHEY, CDR2 SVGAGI. The CDR3 contains 14 residues. V gave up 2 bases and J gave up 5 bases, with 13 bases separating them. CDR3 DNA sequence: TGTGCCAGCAGTTACCTAGGGCCCCAGAACGAGCAGTACTTC. Translated: CASSYLGPQNEQYF.

The rearrangement uses TRBV19 and TRBJ2-7, with a weak D call TRBD1 (5 bases). Trimming removed 3 bases from V and 2 bases from J, with 17 bases in between. The CDR3 sequence is 16 residues long. CDR1 LNHDA and CDR2 SQIVND come from the germline V gene (reference sequence). CDR3 nucleotides: TGTGCCAGTAGTATCCTTTTGACAGTTCCTCCCTACGAGCAGTACTTC. It translates to CASSILLTVPPYEQYF.

The chain couples TRBV7-3 to TRBJ2-1; 8 nucleotides agree with TRBD2. The CDR3 loop spans 16 amino acids. Trimming removed 5 bases from V and 2 bases from J; junction bases left unmatched: 8. Germline CDR1 SGHTA, CDR2 FQGTGA. For the CDR3, the DNA is TGTGCCAGCAGCCCAGGGTACGGGAGGGCCTACAATGAGCAGTTCTTC. It specifies CASSPGYGRAYNEQFF.

This clone has a single count. The chain employs TRBV2 and TRBJ2-7, with 7 bases that match TRBD2. V gave up 1 base and J gave up 6 bases; unmatched junction bases: 3. Germline CDR1 reads SNHLY; CDR2 reads FYNNEI. This CDR3 comprises 13 residues. The CDR3 DNA reads TGTGCCAGCAGTGAAGGGGGGGGTTCCGAGCAGTACTTC. Amino acids: CASSEGGGSEQYF.

The chain combines TRBV28 with TRBJ2-3, with D possibly matching TRBD1 (6 bases). The CDR3 extends over 16 amino acids. Germline loops: CDR1 MDHEN, CDR2 SYDVKM. The V gene lost 6 bases and the J gene lost 3 bases, with 19 bases spanning the gap. The CDR3 sequence is CASRYRDGRETDTQYF. The DNA for the CDR3 is TGTGCCAGCAGATACAGGGACGGAAGAGAGACAGATACGCAGTATTTT. Combining the CDR3 with reference TRBV28 and TRBJ2-3 gives the whole variable domain DVKVTQSSRYLVKRTGEKVFLECVQDMDHENMFWYRQDPGLGLRLIYFSYDVKMKEKGDIPEGYSVSREKKERFSLILESASTNQTSMYLCASRYRDGRETDTQYFGPGTRLTVL.

V and J are TRBV2 and TRBJ1-2; the D gene is possibly TRBD1 (6 bases). The CDR3 spans 14 residues. V was pared by 4 bases and J by 0 bases, with 9 bases between. Germline V lookup: CDR1 SNHLY, CDR2 FYNNEI. The CDR3: CASSGGAANYGYTF. The DNA for the CDR3 is TGTGCCAGCAGTGGGGGGGCCGCTAACTATGGCTACACCTTC.

CDR3 in DNA: TGTGCCAGCAGCCGTCCCGGGACAGGGAGCTATGGCTACACCTTC. Residues: CASSRPGTGSYGYTF. The chain recombines TRBV28 with TRBJ1-2, with 9 bases lining up with TRBD1. V lost 6 bases to trimming and J lost 4 bases; unmatched junction nucleotides: 9. This CDR3 is 15 amino acids long. Germline loops: CDR1 MDHEN, CDR2 SYDVKM.

CDR3 in amino acids: CASSPLGDSGSKWSTDTQYF. The DNA for the CDR3 is TGTGCCAGCTCACCGTTGGGGGATAGCGGGAGTAAGTGGAGCACAGATACGCAGTATTTT. V gene TRBV18 combines with J gene TRBJ2-3; 9 bases are a match to TRBD2. After removal of 3 bases from V and 0 bases from J, the junction contained 16 bases not matched to a gene. The CDR3 contains 20 residues. From germline, CDR1 is KGHSH and CDR2 LQKENI.

This chain links TRBV5-6 with TRBJ2-1; D remains unclear. Trimming cost V 4 bases and J 0 bases, with 11 bases left between them. The CDR3 consists of 15 residues. CDR1 is SGHDT and CDR2 is YYEEEE in the germline V gene. CDR3 protein: CASSAKMVSYNEQFF. Written as DNA, the CDR3 is TGTGCCAGCAGCGCCAAAATGGTCTCCTACAATGAGCAGTTCTTC.

This rearrangement joins TRBV4-1 to TRBJ1-2; TRBD1 is a possible D gene (5 bases). The CDR3 covers 14 residues. V was trimmed by 4 bases and J by 4 bases, leaving 13 bases between them. CDR1 is MGHRA, CDR2 YSYEKL, per germline. The CDR3 DNA follows: TGCGCCAGCAGCCTATCCGGGGCTTTCTATGGCTACACCTTC. Translation: CASSLSGAFYGYTF.

The count of this clone is one. The chain is built from TRBV5-4 and TRBJ2-3, with TRBD1 matching over 9 bases. In germline, CDR1 is SGHNT, CDR2 YYREEE (reference sequence). The CDR3 is 15 residues long. V shed 3 bases, J shed 6 bases, and the junction held 8 bases outside the gene matches. The CDR3 region is CASSSSGQGGDTQYF. For the CDR3, the DNA is TGTGCCAGCAGCTCCTCGGGACAGGGTGGCGATACGCAGTATTTT.

The rearrangement links TRBV19 to TRBJ2-3, with TRBD1 identical over 10 bases. CDR1 is LNHDA, CDR2 SQIVND, per germline (reference sequence). Trimming cost V 7 bases and J 1 base; bases outside gene matches: 11. This CDR3 has 17 residues. CDR3 sequence (DNA): TGTGCCAGTATCCCCGGACAGGGGGGAAGTGGCACAGATACGCAGTATTTT. It encodes CASIPGQGGSGTDTQYF.